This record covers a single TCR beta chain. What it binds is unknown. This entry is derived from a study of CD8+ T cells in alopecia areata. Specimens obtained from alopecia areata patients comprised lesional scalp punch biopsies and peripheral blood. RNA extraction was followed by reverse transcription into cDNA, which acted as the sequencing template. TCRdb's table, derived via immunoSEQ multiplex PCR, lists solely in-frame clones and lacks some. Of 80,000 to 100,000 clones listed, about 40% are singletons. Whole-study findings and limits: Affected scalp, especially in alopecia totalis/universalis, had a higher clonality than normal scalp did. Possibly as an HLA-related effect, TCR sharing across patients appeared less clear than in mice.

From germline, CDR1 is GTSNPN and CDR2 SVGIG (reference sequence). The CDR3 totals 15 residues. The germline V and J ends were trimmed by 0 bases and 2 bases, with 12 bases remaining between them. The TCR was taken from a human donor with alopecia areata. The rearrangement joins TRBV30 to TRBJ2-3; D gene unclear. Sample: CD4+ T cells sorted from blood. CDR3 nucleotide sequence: TGTGCCTGGAGTGTACAGACCCCCGTCACAGATACGCAGTATTTT. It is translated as CAWSVQTPVTDTQYF.